The 23 T cell receptor beta chains presented below share a single source sample, sequenced in a study of blood T cell repertoires in COVID-19. Using immunoSEQ multiplex PCR, the repertoire was profiled, and TCRdb retains in-frame clones only, with some absent. This sample has about 59,000 clones; more than 65% occur once, and the top ten carry around 5.8%. The sequencing input was peripheral blood. Every receptor here comes from a woman in her 70s with acute or convalescent COVID-19.

This clone was found a few times. The CDR3 is CASSRYPSGGAGNEQFF. DNA for the CDR3: TGTGCCAGCAGCCGCTACCCTAGCGGGGGGGCCGGGAATGAGCAGTTCTTC. The chain couples TRBV5-4 to TRBJ2-1, with 12 bases aligning to TRBD2. Unmatched junction bases numbered 12, after V lost 4 bases and J lost 7 bases. In germline, CDR1 is SGHNT, CDR2 YYREEE (reference sequence). The CDR3 has 17 residues.

The chain uses TRBV14 and TRBJ2-1; 11 positions agree with TRBD1. The germline V gene encodes CDR1 SGHDN and CDR2 FVKESK. The CDR3 length is 16 residues. V lost 4 bases and J lost 7; bases outside the gene matches: 9. The CDR3 coding sequence is TGTGCCAGCAGCCTTACCGGGACAGGGGGGAAAAATGAGCAGTTCTTC. Its protein is CASSLTGTGGKNEQFF.

This clone has a handful of counts. The chain recombines TRBV18 with TRBJ2-3; D may be TRBD2 (5 bases). In germline, CDR1 is KGHSH, CDR2 LQKENI. This CDR3 contains 16 residues. Trimming removed 0 bases at V and 5 bases at J, with 15 bases between. The CDR3 DNA sequence: TGTGCCAGCTCACCACCCGGGGTGGATTTAGGAGATACGCAGTATTTT. It yields the protein CASSPPGVDLGDTQYF. The full variable domain, with the rest looked up from reference TRBV18 and TRBJ2-3, is NAGVMQNPRHLVRRRGQEARLRCSPMKGHSHVYWYRQLPEEGLKFMVYLQKENIIDESGMPKERFSAEFPKEGPSILRIQQVVRGDSAAYFCASSPPGVDLGDTQYFGPGTRLTVL.

The CDR3 spells CASSPPVQASYNEQFF. The DNA of the CDR3 is TGTGCCAGCTCACCACCGGTTCAAGCATCCTACAATGAGCAGTTCTTC. J is TRBJ2-1 and V is TRBV18; unclear D gene. The V end lost 0 bases, the J end lost 1 base, and 10 bases lay between the germline ends. Per the germline V gene, CDR1 is KGHSH and CDR2 is LQKENI. This CDR3 is built from 16 residues.

This chain uses TRBV7-6 with TRBJ2-5; 13 positions match TRBD2. The CDR3 spans 16 residues. V lost 5 bases, J lost 4 bases, and 7 bases stayed unmatched. The germline V gene encodes CDR1 SGHVS and CDR2 FNYEAQ. The CDR3 nucleotides are TGTGCCAGCAGCAGAACTAGCGGGGGGGCCCGAGAGACCCAGTACTTC. Translation: CASSRTSGGARETQYF.

The rearrangement uses TRBV24-1 and TRBJ2-3; D may be TRBD1 (6 bases). The CDR3 spans 15 residues. Germline V gene lookup returns CDR1 KGHDR and CDR2 SFDVKD. V lost 7 bases, J lost 3 bases, and 16 bases lay in between. The CDR3 DNA reads as TGTGCCACCAGGTCGAACAGGGTGGGGACAGATACGCAGTATTTT. Translated, it gives CATRSNRVGTDTQYF.

The gene calls are TRBV11-2 and TRBJ2-2; 7 positions agree with TRBD1. Germline V lookup: CDR1 SGHAT, CDR2 FQNNGV. J lost 7 bases, V lost 3 bases, and 5 bases had no gene match. There are 14 residues in the CDR3. The CDR3 DNA reads TGTGCCAGCAGCTTTCAGGGGGAAATCGGGGAGCTGTTTTTT. It specifies CASSFQGEIGELFF. Based on the CDR3 plus reference TRBV11-2 and TRBJ2-2, the full variable domain is EAGVAQSPRYKIIEKRQSVAFWCNPISGHATLYWYQQILGQGPKLLIQFQNNGVVDDSQLPKDRFSAERLKGVDSTLKIQPAKLEDSAVYLCASSFQGEIGELFFGEGSRLTVL.

The chain links TRBV3-1 (or the pseudogene TRBV3-2) to TRBJ1-2, with D possibly being TRBD1 (6 bases). CDR3 size: 12 residues. Per the germline V gene, CDR1 is LGHDT and CDR2 is YNNKEL (reference sequence). Trimming stripped 5 bases from V and 12 bases from J, with 16 bases between. In nucleotides, the CDR3 is TGTGCCAGCAGCGCAGTACAGGGTTCTCACACCTTC. It is translated as CASSAVQGSHTF.

This chain links TRBV7-2 with TRBJ2-2, with D perhaps matching TRBD1 (5 bases). Trimming shortened V by 4 bases and J by 4 bases, and 13 bases separated the two germline ends. The CDR3 sequence is 15 residues long. Germline CDR1 reads SGHTA; CDR2 reads FQGNSA. The CDR3, as DNA: TGTGCCAGCAGCTACGTTTCAGGGTTCACCGGGGAGCTGTTTTTT. Encoded protein: CASSYVSGFTGELFF.

The V gene is TRBV7-9, the J gene TRBJ2-1; 10 positions match TRBD2. This CDR3 comprises 16 residues. Per germline, CDR1 SEHNR and CDR2 FQNEAQ (reference sequence). V was clipped by 4 bases and J by 7 bases; unmatched bases: 10. The CDR3 nucleotides are TGTGCCAGCAGCTCCCTTATAGCGGGGGGAGGAAATGAGCAGTTCTTC. Amino acids: CASSSLIAGGGNEQFF.

The chain uses TRBV27 and TRBJ2-7, with TRBD1 identical over 10 bases. Germline assignment: CDR1 MNHEY and CDR2 SMNVEV (reference sequence). The V gene end was trimmed by 5 bases and the J gene end by 4 bases; junction bases not matched to a gene: 8. This CDR3 is 15 amino acids long. For the CDR3, the DNA is TGTGCCAGCAGTCGGTCGGGACAGGGGTCGTACGAGCAGTACTTC. Amino acid sequence: CASSRSGQGSYEQYF.

CDR3 sequence: CASSLQRDNEQFF. In nucleotides, the CDR3 is TGTGCCAGCAGCCTACAGCGGGACAATGAGCAGTTCTTC. The chain joins TRBV7-2 to TRBJ2-1, with D possibly TRBD2 on 6 matching bases. This CDR3 has 13 amino acids. Trimming took off 5 bases at V and 5 bases at J, with 10 bases between the two ends. Germline V gene data show CDR1 as SGHTA and CDR2 as FQGNSA.

The chain joins TRBV4-1 to TRBJ2-2, with D perhaps TRBD1 (5 bases). Germline V lookup: CDR1 MGHRA, CDR2 YSYEKL. The CDR3 is 17 amino acids. Trimming cost V 1 base and J 3 bases, with 15 bases left between them. CDR3 region: CASSQVQRTKYTGELFF. CDR3 sequence (DNA): TGCGCCAGCAGCCAAGTACAAAGGACAAAATACACCGGGGAGCTGTTTTTT.

This clone came up a few times. The chain recombines TRBV11-3 with TRBJ1-2, with 11 bases aligning to TRBD1. CDR3 length equals 16 residues. Trimming removed 0 bases from V and 8 bases from J; junction bases left unmatched: 8. The germline CDR1 and CDR2 sequences are SGHNT and YENEEA. Written as DNA, the CDR3 is TGTGCCAGCAGCTTAGACGTGTGGGGACAGGGGGAAGGCTACACCTTC. It is translated as CASSLDVWGQGEGYTF.

This clone was seen once. The V and J genes are TRBV4-2 and TRBJ2-7; 10 nucleotides line up with TRBD2. Trimming removed 1 base from V and 0 bases from J; junction bases left unmatched: 9. Germline CDR1 LGHNA, CDR2 YNFKEQ. CDR3 length equals 18 residues. This CDR3 reads CASSQGSSGGDFSYEQYF. The CDR3 DNA is TGTGCCAGCAGCCAAGGGTCTAGCGGGGGTGACTTCTCCTACGAGCAGTACTTC.

The chain couples TRBV12-3 or TRBV12-4 to TRBJ1-2; D call uncertain. This CDR3 spans 13 amino acids. Trimming removed 7 bases at V and 3 bases at J, with 12 bases between. CDR3 residues: CASKVAGYYGYTF. DNA of the CDR3: TGTGCCAGCAAGGTTGCCGGGTACTATGGCTACACCTTC.

This clone appeared a single time. The V and J genes are TRBV7-3 and TRBJ2-3, with D uncertain. With 3 bases removed from V and 3 bases from J, the gap between germline ends came to 7 bases. The germline CDR1 and CDR2 sequences are SGHTA and FQGTGA. The length of the CDR3 is 13 residues. The CDR3 DNA reads as TGTGCCAGCAGCTTCTCGCGGACAGATACGCAGTATTTT. It is translated as CASSFSRTDTQYF.

A remark on this clone: An end of the junction does not agree with germline; a read error may underlie this. V and J are TRBV7-7 and TRBJ1-4; tentative D call: TRBD1 (6 bases). This CDR3 region has 15 residues. The germline CDR1 and CDR2 sequences are SSHAT and FNYEAQ (reference sequence). CDR3 protein: CASSCYRVRQEKLFF. Here the CDR3 DNA reads TGTGCTAGCAGCTGTTACAGGGTGAGACAGGAAAAACTGTTTTTT.

This clone appeared once. CDR3 region: CASSFRTGDYNEQFF. The CDR3 nucleotides are TGTGCCAGCAGCTTCCGGACAGGAGACTACAATGAGCAGTTCTTC. The chain carries TRBV5-4 and TRBJ2-1, with 7 bases lining up with TRBD1. V was clipped by 2 bases and J by 3 bases; unmatched bases: 5. Germline V gives CDR1 SGHNT, CDR2 YYREEE (reference sequence). The CDR3 is 15 amino acids.

This chain links TRBV4-1 with TRBJ1-2; D unclear. The germline V gene has CDR1 MGHRA and CDR2 YSYEKL. Deletions cut 0 bases from V and 3 bases from J, with 11 bases between. CDR3 length equals 15 residues. CDR3 sequence (DNA): TGCGCCAGCAGCCAAGATGGCGGTTGGGACTATGGCTACACCTTC. It translates to CASSQDGGWDYGYTF.

The rearrangement links TRBV15 to TRBJ1-6; 10 nucleotides match TRBD1. The V segment lost 1 base and the J segment 6 bases; nucleotides outside the gene matches: 0. Germline loops: CDR1 LNHNV, CDR2 YYDKDF (reference sequence). The CDR3 extends over 15 amino acids. The CDR3 region is CATSRGTGGNSPLHF. CDR3 nucleotides: TGTGCCACCAGCAGAGGGACAGGGGGTAATTCACCCCTCCACTTT. Full variable domain (remainder filled in from reference TRBV15 and TRBJ1-6): DAMVIQNPRYQVTQFGKPVTLSCSQTLNHNVMYWYQQKSSQAPKLLFHYYDKDFNNEADTPDNFQSRRPNTSFCFLDIRSPGLGDTAMYLCATSRGTGGNSPLHFGNGTRLTVT.

This clone came up once. The chain carries TRBV14 and TRBJ2-2, with D tentatively TRBD2 (5 bases). CDR1 is SGHDN, CDR2 FVKESK, per germline. This CDR3 spans 15 amino acids. V was pared by 3 bases and J by 6 bases, with 14 bases between. DNA for the CDR3: TGTGCCAGCAGCCACGGGGTCAGCCTCTCCGGGGAGCTGTTTTTT. Its translation: CASSHGVSLSGELFF.

The chain couples TRBV10-3 to TRBJ2-2; 9 bases are a match to TRBD1. Germline V lookup: CDR1 ENHRY, CDR2 SYGVKD. The length of the CDR3 is 15 residues. J was trimmed by 5 bases and V by 4 bases; bases with no gene match: 5. The CDR3 DNA is TGTGCCATCAGTGTTCGACAGGGGGAAACCGGGGAGCTGTTTTTT. Residues: CAISVRQGETGELFF.